This T cell receptor beta chain is drawn from a study of naive and memory T cell subsets. An equimolar mix of two oligonucleotides served as the beta constant-region primer for TRBC1 and TRBC2. Nested alpha and beta constant-region primers with the SP2 primer drove four PCR rounds on ligated cDNA. MiXCR, applied by TCRdb to the UMI-ligation and nested PCR reads, yields one record per CDR3 protein. The sample includes just over 80,000 distinct CDR3 sequences, approximately 10% of them seen just once. Losses at the gene ends were 2 bases for V and 0 bases for J; bases not matched to a gene: 1. This CDR3 contains 16 residues. From germline, CDR1 is SGHTA and CDR2 FQGNSA. This clonotype was detected only a few times. CD4 T cells were positively selected, then CD8 T cells from the CD4-negative fraction.

The sequencing sample was made of naive CD8+ T cells from blood. The clonotype was recovered from a human donor in good health. The gene calls are TRBV7-2 and TRBJ2-1, with 10 bases that match TRBD2. DNA for the CDR3: TGTGCCAGCAGCTTATGGACTAGCGGCTCCTACAATGAGCAGTTCTTC. It yields the protein CASSLWTSGSYNEQFF.